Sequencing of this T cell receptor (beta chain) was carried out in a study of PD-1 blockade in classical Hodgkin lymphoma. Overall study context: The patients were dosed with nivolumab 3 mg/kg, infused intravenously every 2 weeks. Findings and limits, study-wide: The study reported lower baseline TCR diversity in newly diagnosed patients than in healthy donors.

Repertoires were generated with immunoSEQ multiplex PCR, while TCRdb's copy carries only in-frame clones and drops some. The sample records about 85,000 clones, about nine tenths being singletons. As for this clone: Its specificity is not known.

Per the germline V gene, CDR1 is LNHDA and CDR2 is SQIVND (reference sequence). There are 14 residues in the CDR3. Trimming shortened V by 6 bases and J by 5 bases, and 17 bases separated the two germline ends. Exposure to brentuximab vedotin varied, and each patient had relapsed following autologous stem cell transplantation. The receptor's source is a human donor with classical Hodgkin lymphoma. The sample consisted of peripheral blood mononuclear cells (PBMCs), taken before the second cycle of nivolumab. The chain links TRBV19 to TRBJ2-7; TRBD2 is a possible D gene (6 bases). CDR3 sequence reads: CASSQLERVNEQYF. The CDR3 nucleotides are TGTGCCAGTAGCCAATTGGAGCGGGTGAACGAGCAGTACTTC.